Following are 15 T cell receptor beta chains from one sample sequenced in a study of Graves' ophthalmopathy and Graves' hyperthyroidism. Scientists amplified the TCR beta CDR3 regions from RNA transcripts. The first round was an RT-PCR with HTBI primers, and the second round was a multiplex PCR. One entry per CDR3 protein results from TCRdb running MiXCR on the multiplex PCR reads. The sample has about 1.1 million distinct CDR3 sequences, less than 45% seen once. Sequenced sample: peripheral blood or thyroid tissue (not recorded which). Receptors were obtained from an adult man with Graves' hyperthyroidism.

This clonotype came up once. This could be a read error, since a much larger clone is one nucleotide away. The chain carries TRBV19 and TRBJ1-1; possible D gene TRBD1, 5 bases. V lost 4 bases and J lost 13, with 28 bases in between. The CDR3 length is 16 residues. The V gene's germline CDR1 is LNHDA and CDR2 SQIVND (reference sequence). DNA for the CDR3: TGTGCCAGTAGTACCACCGGGAGGGACCTACCACGGGGGGGTTTCTTT. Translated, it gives CASSTTGRDLPRGGFF. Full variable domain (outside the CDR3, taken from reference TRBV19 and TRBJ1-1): DGGITQSPKYLFRKEGQNVTLSCEQNLNHDAMYWYRQDPGQGLRLIYYSQIVNDFQKGDIAEGYSVSREKKESFPLTVTSAQKNPTAFYLCASSTTGRDLPRGGFFGQGTRLTVV.

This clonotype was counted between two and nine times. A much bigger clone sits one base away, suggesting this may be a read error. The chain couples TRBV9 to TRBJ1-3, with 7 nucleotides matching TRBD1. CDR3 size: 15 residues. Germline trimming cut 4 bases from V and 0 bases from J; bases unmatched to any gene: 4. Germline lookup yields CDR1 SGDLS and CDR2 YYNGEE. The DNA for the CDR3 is TGTGCCAGCAGCATGACAGGGATCTCTGGAAACACCATATATTTT. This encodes CASSMTGISGNTIYF.

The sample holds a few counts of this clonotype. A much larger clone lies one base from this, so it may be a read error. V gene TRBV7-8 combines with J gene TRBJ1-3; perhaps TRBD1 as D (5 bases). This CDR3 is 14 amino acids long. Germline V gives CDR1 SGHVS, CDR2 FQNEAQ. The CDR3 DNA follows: TGTGCCAGCAGCTGGCCAGGGACTGGAAACGCCATATATTTT. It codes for CASSWPGTGNAIYF. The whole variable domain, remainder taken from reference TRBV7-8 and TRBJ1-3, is GAGVSQSPRYKVAKRGQDVALRCDPISGHVSLFWYQQALGQGPEFLTYFQNEAQLDKSGLPSDRFFAERPEGSVSTLKIQRTQQEDSAVYLCASSWPGTGNAIYFGEGSWLTVV.

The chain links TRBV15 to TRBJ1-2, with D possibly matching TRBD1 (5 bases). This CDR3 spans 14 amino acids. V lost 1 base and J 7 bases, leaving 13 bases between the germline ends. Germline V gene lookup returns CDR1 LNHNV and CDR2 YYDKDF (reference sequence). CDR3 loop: CATSRGPGSGGYTF. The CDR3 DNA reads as TGTGCCACCAGCAGAGGGCCAGGGAGTGGTGGCTACACCTTC.

The DNA for the CDR3 is TGCAGCCAAGGGACCTACGAGCAGTACTTC. Translation gives CSQGTYEQYF. The gene calls are TRBV29-1 and TRBJ2-7; no definite D call. The length of the CDR3 is 10 residues. Between the trimmed V and J ends, which lost 8 bases and 2 bases, there was a span of 7 bases. CDR1 SQVTM and CDR2 ANQGSEA come from the germline V gene.

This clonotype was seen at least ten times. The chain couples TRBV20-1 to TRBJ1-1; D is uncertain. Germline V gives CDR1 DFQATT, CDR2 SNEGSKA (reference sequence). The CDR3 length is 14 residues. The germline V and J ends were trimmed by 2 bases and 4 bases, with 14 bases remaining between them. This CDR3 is CSARSERGGTEAFF. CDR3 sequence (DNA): TGCAGTGCTAGATCGGAGAGAGGTGGCACTGAAGCTTTCTTT.

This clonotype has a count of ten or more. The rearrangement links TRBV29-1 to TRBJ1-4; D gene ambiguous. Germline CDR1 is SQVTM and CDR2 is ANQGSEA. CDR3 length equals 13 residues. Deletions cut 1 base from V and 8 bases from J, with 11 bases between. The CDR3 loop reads CSVEGEKQEKLFF. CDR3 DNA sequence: TGCAGCGTTGAAGGGGAAAAACAGGAAAAACTGTTTTTT.

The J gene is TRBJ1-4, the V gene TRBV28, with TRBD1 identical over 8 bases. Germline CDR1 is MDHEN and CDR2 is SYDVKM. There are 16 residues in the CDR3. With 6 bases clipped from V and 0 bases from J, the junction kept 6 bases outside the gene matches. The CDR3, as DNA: TGTGCCAGCAGAACCTCGGGACAGGCAACTAATGAAAAACTGTTTTTT. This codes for CASRTSGQATNEKLFF. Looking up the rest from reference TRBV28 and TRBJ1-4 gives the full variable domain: DVKVTQSSRYLVKRTGEKVFLECVQDMDHENMFWYRQDPGLGLRLIYFSYDVKMKEKGDIPEGYSVSREKKERFSLILESASTNQTSMYLCASRTSGQATNEKLFFGSGTQLSVL.

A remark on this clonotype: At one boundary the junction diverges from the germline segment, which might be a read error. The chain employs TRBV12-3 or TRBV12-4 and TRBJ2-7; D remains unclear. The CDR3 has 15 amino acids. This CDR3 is CTSSLEGPSSYEQYF. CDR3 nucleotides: TGTACCAGCAGTTTGGAAGGTCCTAGCTCCTACGAGCAGTACTTC.

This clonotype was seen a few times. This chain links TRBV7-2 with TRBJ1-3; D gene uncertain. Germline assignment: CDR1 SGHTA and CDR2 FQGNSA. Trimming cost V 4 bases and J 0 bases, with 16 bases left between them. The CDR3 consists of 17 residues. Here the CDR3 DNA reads TGTGCCAGCAGCTCCCCCTCAGGCGGGAACTCTGGAAACACCATATATTTT. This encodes CASSSPSGGNSGNTIYF.

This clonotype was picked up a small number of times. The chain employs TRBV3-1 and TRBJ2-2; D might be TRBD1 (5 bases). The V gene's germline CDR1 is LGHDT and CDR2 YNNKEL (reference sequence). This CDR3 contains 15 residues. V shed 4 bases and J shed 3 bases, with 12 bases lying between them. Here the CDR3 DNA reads TGTGCCAGCAGCCGGCAGGGAAGTGACACCGGGGAGCTGTTTTTT. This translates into CASSRQGSDTGELFF. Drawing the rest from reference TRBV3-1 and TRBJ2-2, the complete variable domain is DTAVSQTPKYLVTQMGNDKSIKCEQNLGHDTMYWYKQDSKKFLKIMFSYNNKELIINETVPNRFSPKSPDKAHLNLHINSLELGDSAVYFCASSRQGSDTGELFFGEGSRLTVL.

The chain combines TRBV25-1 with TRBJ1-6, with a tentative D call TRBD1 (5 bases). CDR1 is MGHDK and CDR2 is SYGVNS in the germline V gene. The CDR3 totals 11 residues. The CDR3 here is CARRQRSPLHF. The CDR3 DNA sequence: TGTGCTAGAAGACAGCGTTCACCCCTCCACTTT.

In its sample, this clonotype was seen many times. In nucleotides, the CDR3 is TGTGCCAGCAATAGAGGGGCCACCGGGGAGCTGTTTTTT. It encodes CASNRGATGELFF. The chain is built from TRBV5-4 and TRBJ2-2; D could derive from TRBD1 or TRBD2 (5 bases each). Looked up from germline, CDR1 is SGHNT and CDR2 is YYREEE (reference sequence). The CDR3 runs to 13 residues. V gave up 6 bases and J gave up 4 bases, with 10 bases separating them.

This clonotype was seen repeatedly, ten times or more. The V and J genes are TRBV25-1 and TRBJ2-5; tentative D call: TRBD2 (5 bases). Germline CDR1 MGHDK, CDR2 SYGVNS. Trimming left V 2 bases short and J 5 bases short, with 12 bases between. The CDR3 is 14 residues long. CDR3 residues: CASSETGKRETQYF. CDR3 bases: TGTGCCAGCAGTGAAACTGGGAAGCGGGAGACCCAGTACTTC.

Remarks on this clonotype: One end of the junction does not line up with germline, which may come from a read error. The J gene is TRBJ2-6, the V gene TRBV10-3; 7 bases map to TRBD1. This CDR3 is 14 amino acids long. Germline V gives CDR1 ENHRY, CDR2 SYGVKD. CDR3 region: CAIRPRDRQNTEAF. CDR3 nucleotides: TGTGCCATCAGACCCCGGGACAGACAGAACACTGAAGCTTTC.